What follows describes a single T cell receptor (beta chain). What it recognizes is unknown. The J segment lost 5 bases and the V segment lost 5 bases, leaving 9 bases of the junction unmatched. There are 14 residues in the CDR3. Germline V CDR1 and CDR2: DFQATT, SNEGSKA (reference sequence). These data come from a study of T cells after yellow fever vaccination. For TCR, cDNA came from 5'RACE template switching, which added a universal primer site and UMIs. TCRdb itself ran the 5' RACE reads through MiXCR, one entry per CDR3 protein. The repertoire consists of about 340,000 distinct CDR3 sequences, with around 12% occurring once and the leading ten covering approximately 3.3%. Study-wide results and limits: In post-booster samples, most primary-vaccination clones reappeared (96% CD4, approximately 91% CD8). A faster peak, day 5 versus 15, was reached by the weaker secondary response. There was a possibility that FACS-sorted repertoires contained abundant clonotypes contaminating from the bulk population.

The gene calls are TRBV20-1 and TRBJ2-5, with 9 bases that match TRBD1. Source: CD4+ T cells sorted from PBMCs, taken 15 days after the yellow fever booster vaccination. The TCR comes from a man aged 18 to 30 who received the YFV17D yellow fever vaccine. CDR3 sequence: CSAVDRGASETQYF. The CDR3 region has the DNA TGCAGTGCTGTGGACAGGGGAGCCTCTGAGACCCAGTACTTC.